These 20 T cell receptor beta chains were sequenced from one sample in a study of early T cells in non-severe SARS-CoV-2 infection (dated by TCRdb to the early 2020s). Libraries came from 5' RACE. The data were produced on a NextSeq 500. The public reads were run again by TCRdb, first through fastp at Q25 and then through MiXCR, and only productive beta chains were kept. Rows matching on CDR3 protein sequence are summarized as one entry with the most common DNA and genes. A total of around 72,000 distinct CDR3 sequences appear in this sample, 9.5% to 13% of them only once. Together, the top ten hold less than 10% of the sample. This specimen consisted of whole blood, obtained at baseline. These receptors all come from an adult who was a healthcare worker with PCR-confirmed SARS-CoV-2 infection or an uninfected control (not recorded which).

This clonotype was seen a few times. The chain has TRBV5-6 and TRBJ2-1; TRBD1 matches 7 bases. The CDR3 length is 15 residues. The J segment lost 8 bases and the V segment lost 5 bases, leaving 13 bases of the junction unmatched. Germline CDR1 and CDR2: SGHDT and YYEEEE. The CDR3 nucleotides read TGTGCCAGCAGTCCGACAGGGAGAGTACACGATGAGCAGTTCTTC. It encodes CASSPTGRVHDEQFF. The complete variable domain, with remaining parts taken from reference TRBV5-6 and TRBJ2-1, reads DAGVTQSPTHLIKTRGQQVTLRCSPKSGHDTVSWYQQALGQGPQFIFQYYEEEERQRGNFPDRFSGHQFPNYSSELNVNALLLGDSALYLCASSPTGRVHDEQFFGPGTRLTVL.

This clonotype was detected a few times. The gene calls are TRBV18 and TRBJ1-2, with D tentatively TRBD1 (5 bases). Looked up from germline, CDR1 is KGHSH and CDR2 is LQKENI. Between the trimmed V and J ends, which lost 0 bases and 6 bases, there was a span of 14 bases. The CDR3 length is 15 residues. CDR3 DNA sequence: TGTGCCAGCTCACCACCGCAGGGAGGAGGGGATGGCTACACCTTC. It codes for CASSPPQGGGDGYTF.

This clonotype appeared a few times. The chain joins TRBV7-2 to TRBJ2-2; 7 bases align to TRBD2. The J segment lost 4 bases and the V segment lost 5 bases, leaving 7 bases of the junction unmatched. Per germline, CDR1 SGHTA and CDR2 FQGNSA. The CDR3 has 15 residues. The CDR3 coding sequence is TGTGCCAGCAGCCCTCAGCGGGGACCCACCGGGGAGCTGTTTTTT. Translation gives CASSPQRGPTGELFF.

The CDR3 spells CASSLAESITHRSGYEQYF. DNA for the CDR3: TGTGCCAGCAGCTTAGCCGAATCAATCACACACCGCTCGGGCTACGAGCAGTACTTC. The V call is TRBV7-2, the J call TRBJ2-7; D ambiguous. The germline CDR1 and CDR2 sequences are SGHTA and FQGNSA. The CDR3 has 19 amino acids. V gave up 0 bases and J gave up 3 bases, with 24 bases separating them.

A few counts support this clonotype. This chain connects TRBV20-1 to TRBJ2-7; 9 nucleotides match TRBD2. This CDR3 contains 15 residues. Germline CDR1 reads DFQATT; CDR2 reads SNEGSKA (reference sequence). The ends lost 2 bases at V and 2 bases at J; junction bases unmatched: 7. CDR3 bases: TGCAGTGCTAGATTCCCCCTAGCGGGGACCTACGAGCAGTACTTC. Encoded protein: CSARFPLAGTYEQYF.

This clonotype was seen a handful of times. This chain uses TRBV4-3 with TRBJ1-6; no clear D gene. CDR1 and CDR2 from the germline V gene are LGHNA and YSLEER. The CDR3 has 18 amino acids. V gave up 0 bases and J gave up 0 bases, with 12 bases separating them. The CDR3 region is CASSQDRLDRSYNSPLHF. CDR3 coding DNA: TGCGCCAGCAGCCAAGATCGGCTAGATCGCTCCTATAATTCACCCCTCCACTTT.

The J gene is TRBJ2-3, the V gene TRBV4-3; TRBD2 matches at 8 bases. CDR1 and CDR2 from the germline V gene are LGHNA and YSLEER. V was clipped by 1 base and J by 6 bases; unmatched bases: 9. The CDR3 runs 16 residues. Written as DNA, the CDR3 is TGCGCCAGCAGCCAAGGGGCTAGCGGGTTGGGGGATACGCAGTATTTT. Its protein product is CASSQGASGLGDTQYF.

The chain uses TRBV24-1 and TRBJ2-5; TRBD1 matches at 8 bases. V dropped 3 bases and J dropped 5; count of bases not matched to a gene: 7. The length of the CDR3 is 15 residues. CDR1 is KGHDR, CDR2 SFDVKD, per germline. The CDR3, as DNA: TGTGCCACCAGTGATGCCGGGACAGGAGGGGAGACCCAGTACTTC. Translated, it gives CATSDAGTGGETQYF.

This clonotype came up a few times. This chain links TRBV5-4 with TRBJ1-2; TRBD1 might be the D (5 bases). Germline values: CDR1 SGHNT, CDR2 YYREEE (reference sequence). The V end lost 4 bases, the J end lost 4 bases, and 8 bases lay between the germline ends. The CDR3 is 12 residues long. The chain's CDR3 is CASSHGGYGYTF. The DNA for the CDR3 is TGTGCCAGCAGCCATGGGGGCTATGGCTACACCTTC.

The chain has TRBV2 and TRBJ1-2; D is ambiguous. Germline assignment: CDR1 SNHLY and CDR2 FYNNEI. CDR3 length equals 11 residues. V lost 4 bases, J lost 9 bases, and 9 bases lay in between. The CDR3 protein is CASSVQDRYTF. The DNA for the CDR3 is TGTGCCAGCAGTGTCCAGGATCGCTACACCTTC.

The chain joins TRBV2 to TRBJ2-4; maybe TRBD1 (6 bases). In germline, CDR1 is SNHLY, CDR2 FYNNEI. V gave up 7 bases and J gave up 13 bases, with 14 bases separating them. This CDR3 region has 11 residues. The CDR3 protein is CASTGHREQYF. The CDR3 DNA reads TGTGCCAGCACCGGGCACAGGGAACAGTACTTC.

In its sample, this clonotype was seen many times. This chain uses TRBV7-8 with TRBJ1-2; maybe TRBD1 (5 bases). Germline V gene data show CDR1 as SGHVS and CDR2 as FQNEAQ. This CDR3 contains 14 residues. Deletions cut 4 bases from V and 4 bases from J, with 13 bases between. CDR3 nucleotide sequence: TGTGCCAGCAGCTCCGGAGGTGGGGGCTATGGCTACACCTTC. Translated, it gives CASSSGGGGYGYTF.

This clonotype was found a few times. V gene TRBV5-4 combines with J gene TRBJ2-5; 7 nucleotides align to TRBD1. J lost 4 bases, V lost 3 bases, and 6 bases had no gene match. Germline V gene data show CDR1 as SGHNT and CDR2 as YYREEE (reference sequence). The CDR3 loop spans 14 amino acids. For the CDR3, the DNA is TGTGCCAGCAGCTCCTTACAGGGGCGAGAGACCCAGTACTTC. Protein sequence: CASSSLQGRETQYF.

The chain couples TRBV5-1 to TRBJ2-2, with D maybe TRBD1 (6 bases). The germline gives CDR1 SGHRS, CDR2 YFSETQ. V lost 2 bases and J lost 3, with 14 bases in between. The CDR3 loop spans 16 amino acids. Here the CDR3 DNA reads TGCGCCAGCAGCTTTTTCGGCAGGGGCGACACCGGGGAGCTGTTTTTT. Its protein is CASSFFGRGDTGELFF.

This clonotype was counted at least ten times. This chain joins TRBV7-2 and TRBJ1-5, with 7 bases lining up with TRBD1. CDR3 length equals 15 residues. Per germline, CDR1 SGHTA and CDR2 FQGNSA. Trimming cost V 5 bases and J 0 bases; bases outside gene matches: 4. CDR3 coding DNA: TGTGCCAGCAGCGGGACAGCGTATAGCAATCAGCCCCAGCATTTT. Amino acids: CASSGTAYSNQPQHF.

There are a few counts of this clonotype. The V and J genes are TRBV7-9 and TRBJ2-3; 9 bases fit TRBD1. The J segment lost 4 bases and the V segment lost 6 bases, leaving 8 bases of the junction unmatched. Germline CDR1 reads SEHNR; CDR2 reads FQNEAQ (reference sequence). The CDR3 consists of 15 residues. The CDR3 coding sequence is TGTGCCAGCAGTCACGGGTGGACAGGGGCAGATACGCAGTATTTT. It specifies CASSHGWTGADTQYF. Full variable domain (remainder filled in from reference TRBV7-9 and TRBJ2-3): DTGVSQNPRHKITKRGQNVTFRCDPISEHNRLYWYRQTLGQGPEFLTYFQNEAQLEKSRLLSDRFSAERPKGSFSTLEIQRTEQGDSAMYLCASSHGWTGADTQYFGPGTRLTVL.

Comments on this clonotype: A much larger clone is a single base away; this may be a read error. This chain's CDR3 is CASSLAQGYEQNF. DNA for the CDR3: TGTGCCAGCAGTTTAGCACAGGGCTACGAGCAGAACTTC. The chain employs TRBV27 and TRBJ2-7; a possible D gene is TRBD1 (6 bases). Germline-derived CDR1 and CDR2 are MNHEY and SMNVEV (reference sequence). The CDR3 totals 13 residues.

This clonotype was seen many times. This chain connects TRBV7-8 to TRBJ1-2, with 7 bases matching TRBD1. CDR1 and CDR2 from the germline V gene are SGHVS and FQNEAQ. After removal of 5 bases from V and 6 bases from J, the junction contained 9 bases not matched to a gene. The CDR3 contains 14 residues. This CDR3 is CASSRRDRVNGYTF. DNA for the CDR3: TGTGCCAGCAGCCGCAGGGACAGAGTGAATGGCTACACCTTC. Filled out from reference TRBV7-8 and TRBJ1-2, the complete variable domain reads GAGVSQSPRYKVAKRGQDVALRCDPISGHVSLFWYQQALGQGPEFLTYFQNEAQLDKSGLPSDRFFAERPEGSVSTLKIQRTQQEDSAVYLCASSRRDRVNGYTFGSGTRLTVV.

The table lists this clonotype with a few counts. The chain links TRBV30 to TRBJ2-2; D possibly uses TRBD1 or TRBD2 (5 bases each). This CDR3 contains 16 residues. Germline V lookup: CDR1 GTSNPN, CDR2 SVGIG (reference sequence). V was shortened by 0 bases and J by 0 bases, with 11 bases between the two germline ends. The CDR3 spells CAWSVYGAPNTGELFF. The CDR3 nucleotides are TGTGCCTGGAGTGTTTACGGGGCGCCGAACACCGGGGAGCTGTTTTTT.

The chain joins TRBV5-1 to TRBJ2-2; TRBD1 aligns across 7 bases. The V gene's germline CDR1 is SGHRS and CDR2 YFSETQ. The ends lost 2 bases at V and 0 bases at J; junction bases unmatched: 10. The CDR3 spans 18 residues. CDR3 nucleotides: TGCGCCAGCAGCTTAGATACCAGGGGGTTCACGAACACCGGGGAGCTGTTTTTT. It specifies CASSLDTRGFTNTGELFF.